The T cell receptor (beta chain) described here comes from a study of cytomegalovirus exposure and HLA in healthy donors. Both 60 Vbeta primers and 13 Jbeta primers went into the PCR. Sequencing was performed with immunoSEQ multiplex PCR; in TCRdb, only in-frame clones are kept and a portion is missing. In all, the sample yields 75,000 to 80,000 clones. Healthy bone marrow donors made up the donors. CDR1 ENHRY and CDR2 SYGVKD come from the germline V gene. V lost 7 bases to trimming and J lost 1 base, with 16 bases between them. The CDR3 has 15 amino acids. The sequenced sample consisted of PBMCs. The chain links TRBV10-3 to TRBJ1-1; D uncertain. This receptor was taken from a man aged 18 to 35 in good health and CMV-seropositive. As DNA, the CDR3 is TGTGCCATCACCCATCACAAAACAGCGAACACTGAAGCTTTCTTT. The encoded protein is CAITHHKTANTEAFF.